This TCR beta chain came from a study of post-analysis software for immune sequencing data. Study-wide results and limits: The authors found that F measure strongly co-clustered same-batch samples. When patients were compared with controls, four to six TRBV segments were more frequent, TRBV5-6, TRBV5-1 and TRBV20-1 among them.

The CDR3 has 12 residues. V lost 8 bases and J lost 6; bases outside the gene matches: 10. CDR1 is SQVTM, CDR2 ANQGSEA, per germline. This clonotype occurred many times. Its specificity is unknown. TCR beta cDNA libraries included unique molecular identifiers. One entry per CDR3 protein results from TCRdb running MiXCR on the PCR reads. Seen here are hundreds of thousands of distinct CDR3 sequences, roughly 29% observed once, and the top ten hold under 0.7%. Specimen: blood. The clonotype comes from a girl aged 5 to 17 with multiple sclerosis. The rearrangement joins TRBV29-1 to TRBJ2-7; 7 nucleotides match TRBD1. The CDR3 sequence is CSFRQGAIEQYF. The CDR3 DNA reads as TGCAGCTTTAGACAGGGTGCGATCGAGCAGTACTTC.